The 12 T cell receptor beta chains below all came from one sample that was sequenced in a study of beta chain features in type 1 diabetes (dated 2018 in TCRdb). Receptors were amplified or captured by the immunoSEQ multiplex PCR assay. The entire amount of isolated RNA was reverse transcribed using the High Capacity cDNA Reverse Transcription Kit, so the sequenced TCRB transcripts were expressed ones. TCRdb provides this immuneACCESS table in a form limited to in-frame rearrangements. Some clones are lacking; in checked studies, under half of them reflect an unresolved V gene, and why the rest are absent is not known. The sample yields 40,000 to 55,000 clones; roughly 47% were counted once. Together, the top ten hold around 0.13% of the sample. Results and caveats for the whole study, not just this receptor: A moderate but significant shortening of TCRB CDR3 length was observed in type 1 diabetes patients in all four CD4+ subsets.

For these TCRs, the target antigens are not known. Sequencing was carried out using stem cell memory CD4+ T cells from blood. This sample's cell subset or site label indicates: stem cell-like memory CD4+ T cells. These receptors came from a man aged 25 to 45 with type 1 diabetes.

This clone was counted a few times. This chain connects TRBV7-9 to TRBJ2-2; D gene unclear. This CDR3 has 15 amino acids. Trimming took 0 bases from V and 4 from J, leaving 9 bases between them. Per the germline V gene, CDR1 is SEHNR and CDR2 is FQNEAQ (reference sequence). CDR3 DNA: TGTGCCAGCAGCTTAGCTGGCCTCTCCACCGGGGAGCTGTTTTTT. Protein product: CASSLAGLSTGELFF.

This clone was found a few times. This chain connects TRBV11-2 to TRBJ2-6; 7 positions agree with TRBD1. Germline loops: CDR1 SGHAT, CDR2 FQNNGV. The CDR3 sequence is 15 residues long. Trimming cost V 7 bases and J 0 bases; bases outside gene matches: 3. DNA for the CDR3: TGTGCCAGCACCCGGACAGGCTCTGGGGCCAACGTCCTGACTTTC. Its protein is CASTRTGSGANVLTF.

Details on this clone: The germline gene is not matched at one end of the junction; a read error may be the cause. This chain links TRBV6-5 with TRBJ2-7; 8 bases are shared with TRBD1. Per the germline V gene, CDR1 is MNHEY and CDR2 is SVGAGI. The length of the CDR3 is 13 residues. For the CDR3, the DNA is TGTGCCAGCCGGACTCTCTCTTACAGGGGGGCGGTATTC. Translated, it gives CASRTLSYRGAVF.

The chain couples TRBV10-2 to TRBJ2-5; TRBD2 matches 13 bases. Germline CDR1 WSHSY, CDR2 SAAADI. There are 15 residues in the CDR3. V lost 6 bases and J lost 4; bases outside the gene matches: 5. The CDR3 region is CASRRGTSGIETQYF. The CDR3 region has the DNA TGCGCCAGCAGGAGGGGGACTAGCGGGATAGAGACCCAGTACTTC.

CDR3 loop: CSATERDEQYF. Written as DNA, the CDR3 is TGCAGTGCTACAGAGAGGGACGAGCAGTACTTC. The genes are TRBV20-1 and TRBJ2-7; tentatively, D is TRBD2 (5 bases). Germline V gives CDR1 DFQATT, CDR2 SNEGSKA (reference sequence). Trimming took off 4 bases at V and 5 bases at J, with 9 bases between the two ends. This CDR3 is built from 11 residues.

The gene calls are TRBV19 and TRBJ2-2, with 8 bases matching TRBD2. After removal of 6 bases from V and 4 bases from J, the junction contained 4 bases not matched to a gene. Germline V gene lookup returns CDR1 LNHDA and CDR2 SQIVND (reference sequence). This CDR3 contains 14 residues. CDR3 sequence (DNA): TGTGCCAGTAGAAGAGCGGGAGTCACCGGGGAGCTGTTTTTT. Translating gives CASRRAGVTGELFF.

The rearrangement links TRBV5-1 to TRBJ1-2; 9 bases match TRBD1. This CDR3 spans 13 amino acids. The ends lost 3 bases at V and 7 bases at J; junction bases unmatched: 4. Germline V gene sequence: CDR1 SGHRS, CDR2 YFSETQ. The CDR3, as DNA: TGCGCCAGCAGCTCTGGACAGGGGACTGGCTACACCTTC. Residues: CASSSGQGTGYTF.

The gene calls are TRBV28 and TRBJ2-7; 10 bases map to TRBD2. This CDR3 region has 15 residues. Germline V CDR1 and CDR2: MDHEN, SYDVKM. V gave up 5 bases and J gave up 1 base; unmatched junction bases: 5. This CDR3 reads CASSTSGAGSYEQYF. The CDR3 nucleotides are TGTGCCAGCAGTACTAGCGGGGCGGGGTCCTACGAGCAGTACTTC.

The V gene is TRBV5-4, the J gene TRBJ2-5, with 7 bases aligning to TRBD2. Per the germline V gene, CDR1 is SGHNT and CDR2 is YYREEE (reference sequence). J lost 2 bases, V lost 1 base, and 8 bases had no gene match. The CDR3 spans 16 residues. CDR3 protein: CASSLSPASGQETQYF. The CDR3 bases are TGTGCCAGCAGCTTGAGTCCTGCTAGCGGACAAGAGACCCAGTACTTC.

This clone appeared once. The chain uses TRBV6-5 and TRBJ1-2; a weak D match, TRBD1 (5 bases). V lost 7 bases and J 6 bases, leaving 18 bases between the germline ends. This CDR3 has 14 amino acids. CDR1 is MNHEY and CDR2 is SVGAGI in the germline V gene. The CDR3: CASIRQGGRDGYTF. CDR3 sequence (DNA): TGTGCCAGCATCAGGCAGGGAGGTCGGGATGGCTACACCTTC.

The chain links TRBV28 to TRBJ1-1; D possibly corresponds to TRBD1 (6 bases). V lost 7 bases, J lost 8 bases, and 20 bases lay in between. The CDR3 spans 14 residues. Germline V gene sequence: CDR1 MDHEN, CDR2 SYDVKM. This CDR3 is CASNAQGTKREAFF. DNA of the CDR3: TGTGCCAGCAATGCTCAGGGGACGAAAAGAGAAGCTTTCTTT.

The J gene is TRBJ2-1, the V gene TRBV5-6; 7 bases map to TRBD2. After removal of 3 bases from V and 2 bases from J, the junction contained 5 bases not matched to a gene. CDR3 length: 15 amino acids. Germline V CDR1 and CDR2: SGHDT, YYEEEE. CDR3 bases: TGTGCCAGCAGCTCGCTGGGGGGGGCCTACAATGAGCAGTTCTTC. Translation gives CASSSLGGAYNEQFF. Filled out from reference TRBV5-6 and TRBJ2-1, the complete variable domain reads DAGVTQSPTHLIKTRGQQVTLRCSPKSGHDTVSWYQQALGQGPQFIFQYYEEEERQRGNFPDRFSGHQFPNYSSELNVNALLLGDSALYLCASSSLGGAYNEQFFGPGTRLTVL.